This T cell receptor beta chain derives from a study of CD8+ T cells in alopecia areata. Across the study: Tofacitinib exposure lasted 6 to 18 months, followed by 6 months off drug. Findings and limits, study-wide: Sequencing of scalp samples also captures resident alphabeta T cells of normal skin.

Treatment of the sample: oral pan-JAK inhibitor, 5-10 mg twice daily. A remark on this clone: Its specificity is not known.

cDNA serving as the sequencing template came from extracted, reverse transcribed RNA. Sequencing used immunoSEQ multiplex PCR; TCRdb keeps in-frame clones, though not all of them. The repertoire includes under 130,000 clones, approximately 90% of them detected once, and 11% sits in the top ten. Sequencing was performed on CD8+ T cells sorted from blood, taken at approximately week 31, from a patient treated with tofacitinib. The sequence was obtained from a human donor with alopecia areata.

CDR3 loop: CASVVGLAGGTDTQYF. CDR3 DNA: TGTGCCAGTGTGGTGGGACTAGCGGGAGGGACAGATACGCAGTATTTT. The gene calls are TRBV2 and TRBJ2-3, with 16 bases identical to TRBD2. The length of the CDR3 is 16 residues. Germline values: CDR1 SNHLY, CDR2 FYNNEI. With V trimmed by 9 bases and J by 3 bases, 6 bases remained unmatched.